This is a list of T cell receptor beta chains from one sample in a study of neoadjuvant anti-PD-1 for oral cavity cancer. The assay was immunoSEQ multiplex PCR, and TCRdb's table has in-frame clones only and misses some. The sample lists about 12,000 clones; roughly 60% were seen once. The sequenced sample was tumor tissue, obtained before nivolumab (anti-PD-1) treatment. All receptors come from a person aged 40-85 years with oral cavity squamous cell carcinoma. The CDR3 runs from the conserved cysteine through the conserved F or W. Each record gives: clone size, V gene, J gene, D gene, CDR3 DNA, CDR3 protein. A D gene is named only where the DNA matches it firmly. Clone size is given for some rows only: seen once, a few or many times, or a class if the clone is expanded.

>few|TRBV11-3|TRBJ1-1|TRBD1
TGTGCCAGCAGCTTAGGCGGGACAGGGCTGAACACTGAAGCTTTCTTT
CASSLGGTGLNTEAFF
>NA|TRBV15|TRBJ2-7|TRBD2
TGTGCCACCAGCACCGGGACTAGCGGTTCCTACGAGCAGTACTTC
CATSTGTSGSYEQYF
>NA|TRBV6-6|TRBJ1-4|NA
TGTGCCAGCGGAGTATCTCAGACTAATGAAAAACTGTTTTTT
CASGVSQTNEKLFF
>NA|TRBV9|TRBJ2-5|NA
TGTGCCAGCAGCCCGAGCGGCTGGGGCCAAGAGACCCAGTACTTC
CASSPSGWGQETQYF
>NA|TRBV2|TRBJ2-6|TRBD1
TGTGCCAGCGGGGCAGGGGGCTCTGGGGCCAACGTCCTGACTTTC
CASGAGGSGANVLTF
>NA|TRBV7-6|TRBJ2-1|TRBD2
TGTGCCAGCAGCCCGAGGGGGACTAGCGGGACCTTGGGCAATGAGCAGTTCTTC
CASSPRGTSGTLGNEQFF
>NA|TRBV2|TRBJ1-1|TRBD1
TGTGCCAGCAGTGACCTGGGACAGGGATCTGAAGCTTTCTTT
CASSDLGQGSEAFF
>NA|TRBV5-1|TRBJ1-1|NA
TGCGCCAGCGCCAGGGACGTGAACACTGAAGCTTTCTTT
CASARDVNTEAFF
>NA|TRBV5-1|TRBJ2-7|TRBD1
TGCGCCAGCAGCACCGGACAGGGTAGCGACGAGCAGTACTTC
CASSTGQGSDEQYF
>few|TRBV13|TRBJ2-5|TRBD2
TGTGCCAGCAGCTCGGCCCTTAGCGGGAGGGCCCAAGAGACCCAGTACTTC
CASSSALSGRAQETQYF
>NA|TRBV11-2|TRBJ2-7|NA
TGTGCCAGCAGCGTACAGGGTGAATTCTCCTACGAGCAGTACTTC
CASSVQGEFSYEQYF
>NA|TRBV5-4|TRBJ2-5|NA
TGTGCCAGCAGCCCGCCAGGAGCGCCCCCGGGGGAGACCCAGTACTTC
CASSPPGAPPGETQYF
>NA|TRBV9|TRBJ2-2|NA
TGTGCCAGCAGCGTAGGGACAGCCTCGGGGGCCGGGGAGCTGTTTTTT
CASSVGTASGAGELFF
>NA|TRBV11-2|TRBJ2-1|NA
TGTGCCAGCAGCCCTGGAACGGGCCCCTTTTATGAGCAGTTCTTC
CASSPGTGPFYEQFF
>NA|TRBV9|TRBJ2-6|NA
TGTGCCAGCAGCGTAGCTGGGCGGACCTCTGGGGCCAACGTCCTGACTTTC
CASSVAGRTSGANVLTF
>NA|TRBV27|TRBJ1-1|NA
TGTGCCAGCAGTCCCCCGGGACCACGAGGAGGGGGCACTGAAGCTTTCTTT
CASSPPGPRGGGTEAFF
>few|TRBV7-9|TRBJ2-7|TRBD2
TGTGCCAGCAGCGGGAGGGACTGGACCTACGAGCAGTACTTC
CASSGRDWTYEQYF
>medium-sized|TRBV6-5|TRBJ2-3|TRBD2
TGTGCCAGCAGTTACGATCGCGCGGGAGGCACAGATACGCAGTATTTT
CASSYDRAGGTDTQYF
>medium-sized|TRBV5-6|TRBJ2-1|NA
TGTGCCAGCAGCTTTTTGACTTTCGGAGGGGATGAGCAGTTCTTC
CASSFLTFGGDEQFF
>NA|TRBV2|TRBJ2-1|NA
TGTGCCAGCAGTGATGGCCTAGTGGGTGAGCAGTTCTTC
CASSDGLVGEQFF
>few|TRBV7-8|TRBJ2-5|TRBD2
TGTGCCAGCAGCTCTAGCGGGAGAGTGTCGAAGGAGACCCAGTACTTC
CASSSSGRVSKETQYF
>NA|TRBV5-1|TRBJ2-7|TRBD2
TGCGCCAGCAGCTTTGTTTGGACTAGCGGGGAGCAGTACTTC
CASSFVWTSGEQYF
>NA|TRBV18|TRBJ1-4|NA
TGTGCCAGCTCACCAGGGGTGCCCGACCTGAATGGAAAACTGTTTTTT
CASSPGVPDLNGKLFF
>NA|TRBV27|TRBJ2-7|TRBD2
TGTGCCAGCAGTCCCGGGACTAGCGGGACGTACGAGCAGTACTTC
CASSPGTSGTYEQYF
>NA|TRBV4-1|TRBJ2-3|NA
TGCGCCAGCAGCCTACAGGAGCTGGATACGCAGTATTTT
CASSLQELDTQYF
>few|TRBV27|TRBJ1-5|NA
TGTGCCAGCAAGGACAGCAATCAGCCCCAGCATTTT
CASKDSNQPQHF
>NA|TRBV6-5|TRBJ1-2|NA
TGTGCCAGCAGTCCAGGTCCACAGGTCCCTGGCACCTTC
CASSPGPQVPGTF